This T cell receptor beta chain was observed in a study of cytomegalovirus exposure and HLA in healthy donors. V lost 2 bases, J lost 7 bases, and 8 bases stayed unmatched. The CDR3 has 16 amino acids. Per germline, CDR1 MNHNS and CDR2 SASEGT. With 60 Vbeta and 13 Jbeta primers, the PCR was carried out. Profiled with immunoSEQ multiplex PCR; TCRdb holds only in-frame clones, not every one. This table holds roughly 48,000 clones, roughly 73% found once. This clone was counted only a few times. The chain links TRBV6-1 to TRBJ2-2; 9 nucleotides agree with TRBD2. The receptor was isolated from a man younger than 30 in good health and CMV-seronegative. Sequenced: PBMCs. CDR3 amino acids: CASSELAGVRGGELFF. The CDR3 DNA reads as TGTGCCAGCAGTGAATTAGCGGGAGTCCGCGGCGGGGAGCTGTTTTTT.